A single sample is the source of the 10 T cell receptor beta chains below, sequenced in a study of cytomegalovirus exposure and HLA in healthy donors. This PCR relied on a set of 60 Vbeta primers and 13 Jbeta primers. Data came from immunoSEQ multiplex PCR; TCRdb stores just in-frame clones and leaves some out. The repertoire holds 100,000 or so clones, with roughly 60% as singletons. The sample comprised PBMCs. The receptors shown here come from a human donor in good health.

The chain has TRBV19 and TRBJ1-1, with TRBD1 matching over 7 bases. The CDR3 consists of 13 residues. Germline V CDR1 and CDR2: LNHDA, SQIVND (reference sequence). The J segment lost 6 bases and the V segment lost 6 bases, leaving 7 bases of the junction unmatched. CDR3 bases: TGTGCCAGTAGACCATACAGGGGCGCTGAAGCTTTCTTT. Translated, it gives CASRPYRGAEAFF.

A single count supports this clone. The gene calls are TRBV19 and TRBJ2-1; 11 nucleotides line up with TRBD1. The CDR3 is 15 residues long. Germline V gene lookup returns CDR1 LNHDA and CDR2 SQIVND (reference sequence). Trimming at V came to 6 bases and at J to 7 bases, leaving 8 bases not matched to a gene. The CDR3 DNA reads TGTGCCAGTAGGCCCGGGGGGACAGGGGGTAATGAGCAGTTCTTC. Its translation is CASRPGGTGGNEQFF.

The chain is built from TRBV6-6 and TRBJ2-4; D is ambiguous. Germline V gene lookup returns CDR1 MNHNY and CDR2 SVGAGI (reference sequence). Trimming stripped 2 bases from V and 0 bases from J, with 5 bases between. The CDR3 length is 14 residues. CDR3 sequence: CASSYDRAKNIQYF. The DNA for the CDR3 is TGTGCCAGCAGTTACGATAGAGCCAAAAACATTCAGTACTTC.

The genes are TRBV7-2 and TRBJ2-2, with 10 nucleotides matching TRBD2. The CDR3 consists of 18 residues. CDR1 is SGHTA and CDR2 is FQGNSA in the germline V gene. With V trimmed by 5 bases and J by 8 bases, 17 bases remained unmatched. The CDR3 reads CASSRVSLAGISTGELFF. For the CDR3, the DNA is TGTGCCAGCAGCCGTGTGTCACTAGCGGGAATTTCTACGGGGGAGCTGTTTTTT.

In its sample, this clone was seen many times. The chain links TRBV19 to TRBJ1-5; 10 bases are a match to TRBD1. The CDR3 sequence is 15 residues long. Germline V lookup: CDR1 LNHDA, CDR2 SQIVND (reference sequence). The J segment lost 7 bases and the V segment lost 4 bases, leaving 7 bases of the junction unmatched. The CDR3 coding sequence is TGTGCCAGTAGTACCCCGGGACAGGGGACCCAGCCCCAGCATTTT. It encodes CASSTPGQGTQPQHF.

This chain joins TRBV14 and TRBJ2-7, with D possibly being TRBD2 (6 bases). V was pared by 1 base and J by 1 base, with 8 bases between. This CDR3 has 14 amino acids. CDR1 and CDR2 from the germline V gene are SGHDN and FVKESK. CDR3 nucleotide sequence: TGTGCCAGCAGCCAAGTCGGGGGATCCTACGAGCAGTACTTC. This codes for CASSQVGGSYEQYF.

This chain uses TRBV2 with TRBJ2-3; D might be TRBD1 (6 bases). The CDR3 loop spans 15 amino acids. V gave up 4 bases and J gave up 5 bases, with 16 bases separating them. The germline CDR1 and CDR2 sequences are SNHLY and FYNNEI. The CDR3 here is CASSGGLQGGDTQYF. CDR3 nucleotides: TGTGCCAGCAGTGGTGGGCTCCAAGGGGGAGATACGCAGTATTTT.

In regard to this clone: The junction shows a germline mismatch at one end, possibly a read error. The genes are TRBV19 and TRBJ1-1, with D unclear. Germline CDR1 is LNHDA and CDR2 is SQIVND (reference sequence). The CDR3 runs to 15 residues. The CDR3 protein is CASSIDPGAYTEASF. The CDR3, as DNA: TGTGCCAGTAGTATAGATCCGGGAGCGTACACTGAAGCTTCCTTT. The full variable domain, rest sourced from reference TRBV19 and TRBJ1-1, is DGGITQSPKYLFRKEGQNVTLSCEQNLNHDAMYWYRQDPGQGLRLIYYSQIVNDFQKGDIAEGYSVSREKKESFPLTVTSAQKNPTAFYLCASSIDPGAYTEASFGQGTRLTVV.

Only one count was recorded for this clone. The gene calls are TRBV27 and TRBJ2-1; possibly TRBD2 for D (6 bases). The V and J ends lost 3 bases and 3 bases respectively, with 12 bases between them. This CDR3 spans 15 amino acids. Germline assignment: CDR1 MNHEY and CDR2 SMNVEV (reference sequence). The CDR3 sequence is CASSFMGGGYNEQFF. The CDR3 bases are TGTGCCAGCAGTTTTATGGGGGGTGGCTACAATGAGCAGTTCTTC.

This clone appeared a few times. J is TRBJ2-5 and V is TRBV5-1; TRBD2 matches at 8 bases. The CDR3 loop spans 15 amino acids. CDR1 and CDR2 (germline): SGHRS, YFSETQ. V dropped 2 bases and J dropped 5; count of bases not matched to a gene: 8. CDR3 sequence: CASSFSGGRGETQYF. CDR3 coding DNA: TGCGCCAGCAGCTTCTCGGGAGGGCGCGGGGAGACCCAGTACTTC.